This T cell receptor beta chain was found in a study of T-cell memory formation after mild COVID-19. On the study more broadly: Largely donor-specific TCR clusters were found. Study-level findings and limits: Chiefly within CM and EM were the contracting CD4+ clones; CD8+ ones were within EMRA.

This clonotype appeared a few times. As yet, its antigen is unknown. TCRdb called the 5' RACE reads again in MiXCR, with one record for every CDR3 protein. The sample shows fewer than 250,000 distinct CDR3 sequences, over 9.5% of them seen only once. The germline V and J ends were trimmed by 6 bases and 8 bases, with 15 bases remaining between them. Per the germline V gene, CDR1 is MDHEN and CDR2 is SYDVKM. The CDR3 consists of 13 residues. The receptor's source is a man between 18 and 29 years old who had mild COVID-19 (a few samples of this study predate the infection). Cell type and time point are not known. Input material: PBMCs or a T cell subset sorted from them (not recorded which). The chain joins TRBV28 to TRBJ2-3; D gene ambiguous. The chain's CDR3 is CASSPAPLGTQYF. In nucleotides, the CDR3 is TGTGCCAGCAGCCCCGCCCCGTTAGGTACGCAGTATTTT.